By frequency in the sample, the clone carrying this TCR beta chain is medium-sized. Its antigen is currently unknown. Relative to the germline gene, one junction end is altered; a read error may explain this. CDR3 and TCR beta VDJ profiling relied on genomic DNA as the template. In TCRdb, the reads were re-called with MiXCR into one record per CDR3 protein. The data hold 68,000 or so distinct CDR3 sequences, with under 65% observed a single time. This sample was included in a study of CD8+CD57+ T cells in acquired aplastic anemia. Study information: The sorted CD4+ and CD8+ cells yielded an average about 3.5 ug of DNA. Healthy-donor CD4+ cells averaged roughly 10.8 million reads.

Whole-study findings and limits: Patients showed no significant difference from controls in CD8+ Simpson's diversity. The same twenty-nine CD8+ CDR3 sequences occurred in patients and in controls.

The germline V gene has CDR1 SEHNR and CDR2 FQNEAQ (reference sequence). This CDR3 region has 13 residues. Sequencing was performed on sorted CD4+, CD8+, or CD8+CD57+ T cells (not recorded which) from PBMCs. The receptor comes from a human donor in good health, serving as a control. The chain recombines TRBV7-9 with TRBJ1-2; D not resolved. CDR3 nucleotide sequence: TGTGCCAGCAGCGTAGCTGCCAACTATGGCTACACCTTC. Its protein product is CASSVAANYGYTF.